The clone carrying this T cell receptor (beta chain) was detected many times. The antigen remains undetermined. TCR beta CDR3 region amplification was performed from RNA transcripts. First-round RT-PCR of the TCR CDR3 relied on the HTBI primer set. TCRdb re-called the multiplex PCR reads through MiXCR, storing one row per CDR3 protein. This repertoire shows roughly 560,000 distinct CDR3 sequences, 14% to 15% found once; its top ten account for around 4%. The CDR3 runs 12 residues. Trimming shortened V by 5 bases and J by 1 base, and 8 bases separated the two germline ends. The germline gives CDR1 SQVTM, CDR2 ANQGSEA. This record belongs to a study of T cells in Graves' hyperthyroidism and ophthalmopathy. Study information: Prior to any treatment, at the point of initial diagnosis, peripheral blood was collected.

Reasons for excluding patients were uncontrolled infection, other autoimmune disease, pregnancy or lactation. Study observations and caveats: Through a model of 13 V-J features, ophthalmopathy was separated from stable hyperthyroidism. Expanded thyroid clonotypes (above 0.001) were mostly also found in blood.

Sequencing used blood. The receptor was isolated from a woman aged 40 to 50 with Graves' ophthalmopathy. This chain links TRBV29-1 with TRBJ1-2; no clear D gene. CDR3 bases: TGCAGCGTTTCCACCTTTAACTATGGCTACACCTTC. This gives the protein CSVSTFNYGYTF.